The clone carrying this T cell receptor beta chain was picked up many times. Its antigen remains unidentified. J gave up 6 bases and V 4 bases, and 6 bases lay outside the gene matches. This CDR3 is built from 15 residues. The V gene's germline CDR1 is SGHVS and CDR2 FQNEAQ. This sample stems from a study of T cell repertoires in cytomegalovirus infection. Overall study: Indications came from public TCR beta signatures; they pointed to CMV infection and to a matching HLA type.

Study-wide points: Accumulated public TCR beta family frequency recognized individuals carrying CMV together with the relevant HLA. HLA-C-restricted CMV-specific TCR beta clonotypes prevailed in the ex vivo response.

TCRdb passed the reads through MiXCR, listing each CDR3 protein once. The table has hundreds of thousands of distinct CDR3 sequences, roughly 12% seen once. The chain combines TRBV7-8 with TRBJ1-2, with 12 bases matching TRBD1. The sequence was collected from a human donor in good health (CMV status not recorded). Some clones in this sample may be carry-over from other donors' samples. What was sequenced was PBMCs. This CDR3 is CASSYGTGGSNGYTF. In nucleotides, the CDR3 is TGTGCCAGCAGCTATGGGACAGGGGGCAGCAATGGCTACACCTTC.